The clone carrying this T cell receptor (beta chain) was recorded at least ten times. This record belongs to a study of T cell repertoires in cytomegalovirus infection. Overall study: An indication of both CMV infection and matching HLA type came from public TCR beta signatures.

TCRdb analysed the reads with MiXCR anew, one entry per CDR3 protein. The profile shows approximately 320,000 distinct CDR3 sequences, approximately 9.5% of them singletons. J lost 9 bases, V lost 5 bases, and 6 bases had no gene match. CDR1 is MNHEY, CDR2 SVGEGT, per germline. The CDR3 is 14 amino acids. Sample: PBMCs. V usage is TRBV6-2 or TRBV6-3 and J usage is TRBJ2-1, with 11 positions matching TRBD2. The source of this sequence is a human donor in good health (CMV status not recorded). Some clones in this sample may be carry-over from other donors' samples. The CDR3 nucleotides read TGTGCCAGCAGTCAGGGACTAGCGGTAGGTGAGCAGTTCTTC. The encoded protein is CASSQGLAVGEQFF.